The T cell receptor beta chain described here comes from a study of response to subunit inactivated influenza vaccine. Remarks on this clonotype: What it binds is not known.

TCRdb re-derived calls from the RT-PCR reads in MiXCR, one entry per CDR3 protein. The sample gives about 540,000 distinct CDR3 sequences, around 13% of which show up once; around 10% is in the top ten. V was clipped by 7 bases and J by 0 bases, with 15 bases between them. Per the germline V gene, CDR1 is MDHEN and CDR2 is SYDVKM. There are 16 residues in the CDR3. General observations from the study: The authors offered the suggestion that each seasonal influenza vaccination recruits few new T cells.

The V gene is TRBV28, the J gene TRBJ2-2, with D perhaps matching TRBD2 (6 bases). This clonotype was sampled from a man in his forties or fifties who received an inactivated influenza vaccine. Specimen: PBMCs from blood, collected about 11 days after vaccination. In DNA, the CDR3 is TGTGCCAGCATGGGCCTTAGCGGACCGAACACCGGGGAGCTGTTTTTT. Encoded protein: CASMGLSGPNTGELFF.